This passage covers 9 T cell receptor beta chains from one sample sequenced in a study of T-cell reconstitution after alpha-beta-depleted transplantation in children (dated by TCRdb to about 2016). The treatment or condition label corresponds to: allogeneic hematopoietic cell transplantation with graft depleted of TCRalphabeta T cells and CD19 B cells. The library was obtained by PCR. The listed sequencing device is Illumina HiSeq 2500. TCR library preparation used molecular barcoding, with unique molecular identifiers applied to normalize quantification of the TCRbeta repertoire. The public reads were reprocessed in TCRdb via fastp at Q25 and MiXCR, keeping in-frame beta chains. CDR3 protein sequences are deduplicated, and each keeps its most common genes and DNA. Within this sample are about 580,000 distinct CDR3 sequences, with roughly 23% of them counted one time only. The ten largest clonotypes hold 12% to 15% of the sample.

The input for sequencing was PBMCs, mostly from graft donor cells, taken 360 days after TCRalphabeta/CD19-depleted stem cell transplant. These receptors were taken from a boy younger than two who had a stem cell transplant for acute myeloid leukemia, so the T cells may come from the graft donor.

Remarks on this clonotype: A read error may be the cause here, since a much bigger clone is one base away. CDR3 nucleotides: TGCTGTGCTAGACGACTACTCCAACGAGACACCGGGGAGCTGTTTTTT. Protein sequence: CCARRLLQRDTGELFF. The V call is TRBV20-1, the J call TRBJ2-2; possibly TRBD2 for D (5 bases). The germline gives CDR1 DFQATT, CDR2 SNEGSKA (reference sequence). This CDR3 has 16 residues.

The chain links TRBV7-8 to TRBJ2-5; 8 bases fit TRBD1. The germline CDR1 and CDR2 sequences are SGHVS and FQNEAQ. With 5 bases clipped from V and 3 bases from J, the junction kept 11 bases outside the gene matches. The CDR3 is 16 amino acids. CDR3 sequence (DNA): TGTGCCAGCAGCCCCTCACCGGGACAGGCCGAAGAGACCCAGTACTTC. Amino acids: CASSPSPGQAEETQYF.

The V gene is TRBV11-2, the J gene TRBJ2-7; D is ambiguous. CDR3 length: 14 residues. Per germline, CDR1 SGHAT and CDR2 FQNNGV. With 1 base removed from V and 2 bases from J, the gap between germline ends came to 9 bases. CDR3: CASSLGPATYEQYV. CDR3 coding DNA: TGTGCCAGCAGCTTAGGGCCAGCAACCTACGAGCAGTACGTC.

This clonotype was observed at least ten times. The V gene is TRBV12-3 or TRBV12-4, the J gene TRBJ2-1; 7 positions agree with TRBD2. The CDR3 has 14 residues. J gave up 0 bases and V 6 bases, and 2 bases lay outside the gene matches. The CDR3 region has the DNA TGTGCCAGCAGCCCGGGGGGCTCCTACAATGAGCAGTTCTTC. This translates into CASSPGGSYNEQFF.

This rearrangement joins TRBV20-1 to TRBJ1-4; D unclear. Trimming left V 6 bases short and J 2 bases short, with 13 bases between. The CDR3 covers 14 residues. CDR1 is DFQATT, CDR2 SNEGSKA, per germline (reference sequence). The CDR3 here is CSAEEWPTNEKLFF. CDR3 nucleotides: TGCAGTGCGGAAGAGTGGCCTACTAATGAAAAACTGTTTTTT.

The J gene is TRBJ2-7, the V gene TRBV20-1; D is possibly TRBD2 (5 bases). The V gene's germline CDR1 is DFQATT and CDR2 SNEGSKA (reference sequence). This CDR3 contains 13 residues. CDR3 protein: CRAAAGSSYEQYV. In DNA form, the CDR3 reads TGCAGGGCAGCGGCGGGTAGCTCCTACGAGCAGTACGTC.

This clonotype was found many times. This chain uses TRBV15 with TRBJ2-7; D uncertain. V was shortened by 1 base and J by 7 bases, with 11 bases between the two germline ends. Per germline, CDR1 LNHNV and CDR2 YYDKDF (reference sequence). CDR3 size: 13 residues. The CDR3 here is CATSRVARGEQYV. The CDR3 DNA is TGTGCCACCAGCAGAGTGGCCCGAGGAGAGCAGTACGTC.

This clonotype was picked up many times. Here the CDR3 reads CSARVINQPQHF. The CDR3 nucleotides are TGCAGTGCTAGAGTTATAAATCAGCCCCAGCATTTT. The chain links TRBV20-1 to TRBJ1-5; D is undetermined. The CDR3 loop spans 12 amino acids. CDR1 is DFQATT and CDR2 is SNEGSKA in the germline V gene (reference sequence). V was cut by 1 base and J by 4 bases, with 5 bases left in between.

In nucleotides, the CDR3 is TGTGCCAGCAGTCCATCGGACGGCATCTCTTCCAATCAGCCCCAGCATTTT. It translates to CASSPSDGISSNQPQHF. The chain carries TRBV6-1 and TRBJ1-5; D unclear. The germline V gene has CDR1 MNHNS and CDR2 SASEGT. Trimming removed 5 bases at V and 3 bases at J, with 20 bases between. The CDR3 totals 17 residues.